These 4 T cell receptor beta chains originate from one sample sequenced in a study of blood T cell repertoires in COVID-19. The method was immunoSEQ multiplex PCR; TCRdb's version includes in-frame clones alone and lacks a portion of them. The profile shows 300,000 to 400,000 clones, approximately 87% of them singletons. Input material: peripheral blood. The source of these receptors is a woman in her 50s who had recovered from COVID-19.

This clone was observed once. The genes are TRBV28 and TRBJ1-1; 9 bases are a match to TRBD1. The germline CDR1 and CDR2 sequences are MDHEN and SYDVKM. The length of the CDR3 is 17 residues. After removal of 2 bases from V and 4 bases from J, the junction contained 11 bases not matched to a gene. CDR3 amino acids: CASSLPGQGLVGTEAFF. The CDR3 coding sequence is TGTGCCAGCAGTTTACCGGGACAGGGATTGGTAGGCACTGAAGCTTTCTTT.

This sequence joins TRBV11-3 and TRBJ2-3; 9 nucleotides agree with TRBD2. This CDR3 region has 16 residues. J gave up 1 base and V 1 base, and 3 bases lay outside the gene matches. CDR1 SGHNT and CDR2 YENEEA come from the germline V gene. The CDR3, as DNA: TGTGCCAGCAGCTTAGGCTCTAGCGGGGGCACAGATACGCAGTATTTT. Encoded protein: CASSLGSSGGTDTQYF.

The rearrangement links TRBV7-8 to TRBJ1-1; weak D call: TRBD1 (5 bases). Germline V gene lookup returns CDR1 SGHVS and CDR2 FQNEAQ. This CDR3 spans 11 amino acids. Trimming took 7 bases from V and 10 from J, leaving 13 bases between them. CDR3 coding DNA: TGTGCCAGCACCACGGAGGGGACAGCTTTCTTT. It specifies CASTTEGTAFF.

This clone was observed once. The chain employs TRBV18 and TRBJ2-1; 8 bases match TRBD1. The junction had 13 bases not matched to a gene; V was cut back by 6 bases and J by 12 bases. This CDR3 spans 14 amino acids. Germline V lookup: CDR1 KGHSH, CDR2 LQKENI. Written as DNA, the CDR3 is TGTGCCAGCTCCCCGGGACAGGCATTAGGGGGGCAGTTCTTC. The encoded protein is CASSPGQALGGQFF.